This T cell receptor beta chain is from a study of T cell clonality in common variable immunodeficiency. This clone occurred many times. Its antigen remains unknown. The CDR3 end falls 3 residues outside the read, so it is completed with the germline J gene. Equal genomic DNA amounts from CVID and control samples were sequenced. Sequenced by immunoSEQ multiplex PCR; TCRdb stores in-frame clones only, minus some. The table lists more than 30,000 clones, with no singletons. Study-wide findings and caveats: TCRbeta clonality was increased in CVID versus healthy controls. Reportedly, TCR beta sequences from common variable immunodeficiency showed fewer deletions and N-nucleotide insertions. Links between repertoire features and CVID complications were heterogeneity-limited.

This CDR3 has 15 residues. From germline, CDR1 is DFQATT and CDR2 SNEGSKA (reference sequence). Trimming left V 6 bases short and J 1 base short, with 18 bases between. V gene TRBV20-1 combines with J gene TRBJ1-1; no firm D call. Sample: peripheral blood mononuclear cells. This TCR was recovered from a person aged 18 to 70 in good health. CDR3 residues: CSAPGRGGRNTEAFF. The part of the CDR3 DNA that was read is TGCAGTGCCCCCGGACGGGGAGGAAGGAACACTGAA.